This section outlines one T cell receptor beta chain sequence together with its context. Its specificity is not known. With 60 Vbeta and 13 Jbeta primers, the PCR was carried out. The method was immunoSEQ multiplex PCR; TCRdb's version includes in-frame clones alone and lacks a portion of them. The sample includes roughly 200,000 clones, roughly 85% of them seen just once. Germline-derived CDR1 and CDR2 are PRHDT and FYEKMQ (reference sequence). The CDR3 extends over 15 amino acids. Trimming at V came to 4 bases and at J to 8 bases, leaving 10 bases not matched to a gene. These data come from a study of cytomegalovirus exposure and HLA in healthy donors. Findings and limits, study-wide: Association of a missense DCLRE1C variant with TCR beta V- and J-gene trimming was reported in a later analysis. A later analysis showed TCR association rates differing by HLA locus, peaking at DRB1 and lowest at HLA-C. The authors reported that TCR beta sequences could predict HLA-A and HLA-B alleles. These predictions were accurate for most subjects in the first cohort. In vitro testing confirmed a few CMV-associated chains as specific for CMV antigens.

The J gene is TRBJ2-2, the V gene TRBV13; 7 bases match TRBD1. The source is a woman under 40 in good health and CMV-seropositive. The sequencing sample was made of PBMCs. In nucleotides, the CDR3 is TGTGCCAGCAGCTCTCTATCGACAGGGCAAGGGGAGCTGTTTTTT. Translation gives CASSSLSTGQGELFF.